Below are 30 T cell receptor gamma chains sequenced from a single sample in a study of gamma delta lymphoproliferative disorders and STAT genes. TCRdb fed the multiplex PCR reads to CATT. The profile shows about 4,500 gamma-chain clones, 6% to 9% of them singletons. Sequencing used genomic DNA taken from PBMCs of patients and controls. Sequenced sample: blood. The receptors were gathered from a human donor in good health.

By share of the sample, this clone is medium-sized. Additional DNA sequences in this sample encode the identical CDR3. For the CDR3, the DNA is TGTGCCACCTGGGACGGGCCGGGAAGTGATTGGATCAAGACGTTT. As protein: CATWDGPGSDWIKTF. This sequence joins TRGV2 and TRGJP2. Assignment of the J gene here rests on matching the DNA to germline, because TCRdb gives none. This CDR3 comprises 15 residues. The V gene's germline CDR1 is EGSNGY and CDR2 YDSYNSKV. Trimming cost V 0 bases and J 5 bases; bases outside gene matches: 6.

This clone is labeled large. The genes are TRGV10 and TRGJ1 or TRGJ2. Assignment of the J gene here rests on matching the DNA to germline, because TCRdb gives none. TRGV10 is identified as an open reading frame with a role that is uncertain. CDR3 size: 11 residues. The trim removed 8 bases at V and 2 bases at J, leaving 1 base unmatched. This CDR3 reads CAAWDYYKKLF. Here the CDR3 DNA reads TGTGCTGCGTGGGATTATTATAAGAAACTCTTT.

By frequency in the sample, this clone is medium-sized. In the same sample, other DNA sequences code for this CDR3. The chain employs TRGV2 and TRGJ1 or TRGJ2. Matching the DNA to germline supplied the J gene, which TCRdb does not give. V dropped 0 bases and J dropped 6; count of bases not matched to a gene: 5. CDR1 is EGSNGY and CDR2 is YDSYNSKV in the germline V gene. The CDR3 extends over 13 amino acids. CDR3 nucleotides: TGTGCCACCTGGGACGGGCCAGGTTATAAGAAACTCTTT. This codes for CATWDGPGYKKLF.

By sample fraction, this clone is medium-sized. The same CDR3 is also encoded by other DNA sequences in this sample. The genes are TRGV4 and TRGJP1. In the absence of a J gene in TCRdb, the DNA was matched to germline to assign it here. The length of the CDR3 is 15 residues. Germline CDR1 reads EGSTGY; CDR2 reads YDSYTSSV. The ends lost 1 base at V and 0 bases at J; junction bases unmatched: 2. CDR3 residues: CATWDGYTTGWFKIF. The CDR3 nucleotides are TGTGCCACCTGGGATGGATATACCACTGGTTGGTTCAAGATATTT.

This clone is categorized as medium-sized. The genes are TRGV4 and TRGJP2. Here the J gene was assigned by germline matching of the DNA, as TCRdb has none. From germline, CDR1 is EGSTGY and CDR2 YDSYTSSV. V lost 2 bases, J lost 2 bases, and 2 bases stayed unmatched. The CDR3 length is 14 residues. CDR3 residues: CATWDASSDWIKTF. The CDR3 DNA reads TGTGCCACCTGGGATGCGAGTAGTGATTGGATCAAGACGTTT.

The table lists this clone with many counts. This CDR3 is also generated by other DNA sequences in the sample. The gene calls are TRGV2 and TRGJ1 or TRGJ2. The J gene, absent from TCRdb, was called here by matching the DNA to germline. Germline V CDR1 and CDR2: EGSNGY, YDSYNSKV. Germline trimming cut 0 bases from V and 4 bases from J; bases unmatched to any gene: 3. CDR3 length equals 13 residues. CDR3 sequence (DNA): TGTGCCACCTGGGACGGGAGCTATTATAAGAAACTCTTT. This gives the protein CATWDGSYYKKLF.

This clone is deemed medium-sized. The chain employs TRGV10 and TRGJ1 or TRGJ2. The J gene was missing in TCRdb and was found by matching the end of the DNA to germline. TRGV10 carries the ORF label, with uncertain function. This CDR3 has 12 amino acids. The J segment lost 0 bases and the V segment lost 8 bases, leaving 2 bases of the junction unmatched. The CDR3 is CAAWVNYYKKLF. CDR3 DNA sequence: TGTGCTGCGTGGGTGAATTATTATAAGAAACTCTTT.

This clone is classed as medium-sized (0.01 to 0.1%). The chain has TRGV5 and TRGJ1 or TRGJ2. No J gene was available from TCRdb, and it was assigned here by a germline match of the DNA. The germline gives CDR1 VINAFY, CDR2 YDVSNSKD. V lost 0 bases, J lost 2 bases, and 4 bases stayed unmatched. This CDR3 comprises 14 residues. The CDR3 here is CATWDRFDYYKKLF. CDR3 nucleotides: TGTGCCACCTGGGACAGGTTCGATTATTATAAGAAACTCTTT.

This clone was recorded many times. The chain combines TRGV10 with TRGJ1 or TRGJ2. The J gene, not given by TCRdb, was assigned here from a germline match of the nucleotide sequence. TRGV10 is flagged as an ORF with uncertain function. This CDR3 comprises 12 residues. V lost 8 bases and J lost 8; bases outside the gene matches: 10. The CDR3 DNA follows: TGTGCTGCGTGGGATCGATCGCATAAGAAACTCTTT. Residues: CAAWDRSHKKLF.

By share of the sample, this clone is medium-sized. The rearrangement links TRGV5 to TRGJ1 or TRGJ2. The J gene, absent from TCRdb, was called here by matching the DNA to germline. The CDR3 is 14 amino acids. V gave up 6 bases and J gave up 1 base; unmatched junction bases: 9. CDR1 is VINAFY, CDR2 YDVSNSKD, per germline. The DNA for the CDR3 is TGTGCCACCTGGACCCCCCAAAATTATTATAAGAAACTCTTT. Protein: CATWTPQNYYKKLF.

The V and J genes are TRGV10 and TRGJP1. The J gene is not listed in TCRdb, so it was assigned here from a DNA match to germline. Being an ORF, TRGV10 has a function that is uncertain. V shed 8 bases, J shed 6 bases, and the junction held 10 bases outside the gene matches. The CDR3 has 14 residues. For the CDR3, the DNA is TGTGCTGCGTGGCCCAAGGGGTCTGGTTGGTTCAAGATATTT. Translation: CAAWPKGSGWFKIF.

This clone is medium-sized in the sample. The V and J genes are TRGV5 and TRGJ1 or TRGJ2. The J gene, not given by TCRdb, was assigned here from a germline match of the nucleotide sequence. The CDR3 extends over 15 amino acids. The trim removed 3 bases at V and 5 bases at J, leaving 13 bases unmatched. Germline-derived CDR1 and CDR2 are VINAFY and YDVSNSKD. The CDR3 is CATWDEPWGNYKKLF. In nucleotides, the CDR3 is TGTGCCACCTGGGACGAACCCTGGGGGAATTATAAGAAACTCTTT.

This clone is termed medium-sized. The rearrangement links TRGV11 to TRGJ1 or TRGJ2. Here the J gene was assigned by germline matching of the DNA, as TCRdb has none. TRGV11 is an ORF for which the function is uncertain. This CDR3 region has 13 residues. Losses at the gene ends were 8 bases for V and 4 bases for J; bases not matched to a gene: 8. CDR3 coding DNA: TGTGCCTGCTGGAGTGTTTCCTATTATAAGAAACTCTTT. Translation: CACWSVSYYKKLF.

Worth noting for this clone: Because the CDR3's place on the DNA is in doubt, the DNA is left out and the CDR3 is given as listed by TCRdb. The J gene has no call, while the V gene is TRGV8. Per germline, CDR1 VENAVY and CDR2 YDSYNSRV. Termini included, the CDR3 measures 20 amino acids. This chain's CDR3 is CATWGLGFIIRNSLAVEQHF.

This clone was found a few times. TCRdb records a much larger clone's protein for this DNA, with a difference at residue 6 that likely arises from a read error; the protein given is the translation of the DNA. The rearrangement uses TRGV5 and TRGJ1 or TRGJ2. Matching the DNA to germline supplied the J gene, which TCRdb does not give. The germline V gene encodes CDR1 VINAFY and CDR2 YDVSNSKD. The V gene end was trimmed by 1 base and the J gene end by 5 bases; junction bases not matched to a gene: 8. The length of the CDR3 is 14 residues. Here the CDR3 reads CATWDSPPDYKKLF. The CDR3 bases are TGTGCCACCTGGGACAGTCCCCCGGATTATAAGAAACTCTTT.

This clone occurred many times. The chain combines TRGV4 with TRGJ1 or TRGJ2. Here the J gene came from matching the DNA to germline, since TCRdb omits it. The CDR3 sequence is 11 residues long. V lost 4 bases and J lost 6; bases outside the gene matches: 3. CDR1 and CDR2 from the germline V gene are EGSTGY and YDSYTSSV. The CDR3 DNA sequence: TGTGCCACCTGGGAGTCTTATAAGAAACTCTTT. It encodes CATWESYKKLF.

This clone is categorized as medium-sized. The chain links TRGV3 to TRGJ1 or TRGJ2. Germline matching of the DNA provided the J gene here, since TCRdb leaves it blank. There are 12 residues in the CDR3. The trim removed 3 bases at V and 5 bases at J, leaving 4 bases unmatched. Per the germline V gene, CDR1 is VTNTFY and CDR2 is YDVSTARD (reference sequence). CDR3 coding DNA: TGTGCCACCTGGGACTATCATTATAAGAAACTCTTT. Its translation is CATWDYHYKKLF.

This clone is labeled as medium-sized. Other DNA sequences in the same sample also yield this CDR3. This chain connects TRGV2 to TRGJ1 or TRGJ2. TCRdb lists no J gene, so it was determined here by aligning the DNA to germline. Germline V gene data show CDR1 as EGSNGY and CDR2 as YDSYNSKV. Unmatched junction bases numbered 3, after V lost 1 base and J lost 3 bases. The CDR3 covers 13 residues. This CDR3 reads CATWDGTYYKKLF. DNA of the CDR3: TGTGCCACCTGGGACGGTACTTATTATAAGAAACTCTTT.

Relative to its sample, this clone is medium-sized. The genes are TRGV4 and TRGJP2. The J gene, left out of TCRdb, was set here by checking the DNA against germline. The V gene end was trimmed by 3 bases and the J gene end by 9 bases; junction bases not matched to a gene: 7. CDR3 size: 13 residues. Germline values: CDR1 EGSTGY, CDR2 YDSYTSSV. Written as DNA, the CDR3 is TGTGCCACCTGGGATCAGAGAAATTGGATCAAGACGTTT. It is translated as CATWDQRNWIKTF.

To note about this clone: Because the CDR3's place on the DNA is in doubt, the DNA is left out and the CDR3 is given as listed by TCRdb. Other DNA sequences from this sample encode an identical CDR3 as well. No J gene was assigned, while the V gene was called as TRGV11. TRGV11 is sorted into the ORF group, with uncertain function. The CDR3 length equals 13 residues, ends included. The CDR3: CTTVPAGLYKKLF.

The chain is built from TRGV2 and TRGJ1 or TRGJ2. TCRdb is silent on the J gene; assignment here came from matching the DNA to germline. Germline V gene sequence: CDR1 EGSNGY, CDR2 YDSYNSKV. J lost 1 base, V lost 6 bases, and 6 bases had no gene match. This CDR3 contains 13 residues. CDR3 in DNA: TGTGCCACCTGGACTCGTAATTATTATAAGAAACTCTTT. Amino acid sequence: CATWTRNYYKKLF.

This clone came up once. The DNA is omitted, as the CDR3 cannot be located on it reliably, and the CDR3 follows TCRdb's listing. The J gene is uncalled and the V gene is TRGV10. TRGV10 is designated an ORF whose function remains uncertain. The CDR3 spans 20 residues, counting both ends. The CDR3 here is CAAWEPPLGIRNSLAVEQHF.

This clone is judged medium-sized (0.01 to 0.1%). The chain links TRGV4 to TRGJ1 or TRGJ2. The J gene was missing in TCRdb and was found by matching the end of the DNA to germline. The CDR3 has 15 residues. Per germline, CDR1 EGSTGY and CDR2 YDSYTSSV. V lost 2 bases, J lost 2 bases, and 9 bases stayed unmatched. CDR3 sequence: CATWDVGRDYYKKLF. CDR3 sequence (DNA): TGTGCCACCTGGGATGTGGGTCGGGATTATTATAAGAAACTCTTT.

This clone is deemed medium-sized. The sample contains more than one DNA sequence encoding this CDR3. The J gene is TRGJ1 or TRGJ2, the V gene TRGV5. Since TCRdb gives no J gene, matching the DNA to germline was used here to assign it. Germline assignment: CDR1 VINAFY and CDR2 YDVSNSKD. The junction had 4 bases not matched to a gene; V was cut back by 0 bases and J by 5 bases. This CDR3 comprises 13 residues. The CDR3 here is CATWDRPDYKKLF. DNA of the CDR3: TGTGCCACCTGGGACAGGCCCGATTATAAGAAACTCTTT.

This clone is medium-sized within its sample. CDR3 region: CATWGNKKLF. The DNA for the CDR3 is TGTGCCACCTGGGGTAATAAGAAACTCTTT. J is TRGJ1 or TRGJ2 and V is TRGV4. TCRdb supplies no J gene; here it was assigned by aligning the nucleotide sequence to germline. This CDR3 has 10 amino acids. Germline V CDR1 and CDR2: EGSTGY, YDSYTSSV. Trimming removed 5 bases from V and 8 bases from J; junction bases left unmatched: 3.

By proportion, this clone is medium-sized. The chain joins TRGV10 to TRGJ1 or TRGJ2. Assignment of the J gene here rests on matching the DNA to germline, because TCRdb gives none. TRGV10 is treated as an ORF (open reading frame) with a function not yet certain. V lost 8 bases and J lost 4; bases outside the gene matches: 9. The CDR3 runs to 13 residues. The CDR3 region has the DNA TGTGCTGCGTGGGATTTAGTCTATTATAAGAAACTCTTT. Translated, it gives CAAWDLVYYKKLF.

By sample fraction, this clone is medium-sized (0.01 to 0.1%). The chain uses TRGV3 and TRGJ1 or TRGJ2. The J gene, absent from TCRdb, was called here by matching the DNA to germline. The CDR3 sequence is 16 residues long. Germline CDR1 VTNTFY, CDR2 YDVSTARD (reference sequence). Losses at the gene ends were 0 bases for V and 3 bases for J; bases not matched to a gene: 11. CDR3 in amino acids: CATWDRPFSGYYKKLF. The CDR3 DNA is TGTGCCACCTGGGACAGGCCCTTTTCCGGTTATTATAAGAAACTCTTT.

By its share, this clone is medium-sized. The CDR3 is CAAWDLPTGWFKIF. For the CDR3, the DNA is TGTGCTGCGTGGGATCTGCCCACTGGTTGGTTCAAGATATTT. The genes are TRGV10 and TRGJP1. No J gene is reported in TCRdb; it was inferred here by comparing the DNA with germline. TRGV10 is annotated as an ORF whose role is uncertain. The CDR3 sequence is 14 residues long. V lost 8 bases and J lost 3; bases outside the gene matches: 7.

This clone is termed medium-sized. V and J are TRGV10 and TRGJP1. No J segment appears in TCRdb, so it was assigned here by matching the sequence to germline. TRGV10 is placed among ORFs of uncertain function. The CDR3 consists of 14 residues. With V trimmed by 8 bases and J by 10 bases, 14 bases remained unmatched. The CDR3 bases are TGTGCTGCGTGGCTCCCCCTTAAATTTTGGTTCAAGATATTT. Its protein product is CAAWLPLKFWFKIF.

Only a few counts were recorded for this clone. Given a far larger clone just one base away, this is likely a sequencing read error. In the same sample, other DNA sequences code for this CDR3. The V and J genes are TRGV4 and TRGJP1. TCRdb lists no J gene, so it was determined here by aligning the DNA to germline. This CDR3 is 18 amino acids long. CDR1 and CDR2 (germline): EGSTGY, YDSYTSSV. The CDR3 is CATWDKTKNNTTGWFKIF. In nucleotides, the CDR3 is TGTGCCACCTGGGATAAAACCAAAAACAATACCACCGGTTGGTTCAAGATATTT.